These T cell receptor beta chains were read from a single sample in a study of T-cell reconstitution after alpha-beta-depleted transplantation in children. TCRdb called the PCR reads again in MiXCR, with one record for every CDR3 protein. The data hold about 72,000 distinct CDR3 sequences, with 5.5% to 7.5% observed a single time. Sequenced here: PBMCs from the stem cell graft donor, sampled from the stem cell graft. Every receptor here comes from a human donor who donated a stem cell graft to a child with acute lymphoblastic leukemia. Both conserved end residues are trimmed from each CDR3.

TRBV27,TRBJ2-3,ASSLWGTGAGGGTDTQY
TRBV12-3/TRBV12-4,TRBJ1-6,ASSPHVDRSRVSPLH
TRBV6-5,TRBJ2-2,ASSYSGRGLAVTRGELF
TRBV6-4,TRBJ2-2,ASSEEDLPNTGELF
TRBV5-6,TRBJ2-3,ASSMAGGRASADTQY
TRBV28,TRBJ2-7,ASSLPGQISYEQY
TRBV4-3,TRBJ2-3,ASSQDWVSTDTQY
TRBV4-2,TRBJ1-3,ASSLQGQDSGNTIY
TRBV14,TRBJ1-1,ASSQDRVNTEAF
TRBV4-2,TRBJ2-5,ASSQDLAPQTQY
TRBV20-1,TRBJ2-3,SAITGQALTDTQY
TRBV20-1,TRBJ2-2,SARPTGRIGGELF
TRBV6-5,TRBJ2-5,ASSYLGGREIQY
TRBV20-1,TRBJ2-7,SAPGTGAYEQY
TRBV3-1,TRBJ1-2,ASSQEGRSNYGYT
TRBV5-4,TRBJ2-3,ASSFKRELGDTQY
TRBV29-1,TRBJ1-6,SVITGTGNSPLH
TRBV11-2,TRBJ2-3,ASSPRAAAGTDTQY
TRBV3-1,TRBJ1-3,ASSQGGFTIY
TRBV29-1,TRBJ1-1,SVGQFMNTEAF
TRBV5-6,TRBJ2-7,ASSLTPYEQY
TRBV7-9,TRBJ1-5,ASISGGNNQPQH
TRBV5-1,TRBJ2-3,ASSLSPGKMDTQY